Shown below are 22 T cell receptor beta chains from a single sample sequenced in a study of cytomegalovirus exposure and HLA in healthy donors. 13 Jbeta primers and 60 Vbeta primers were used for the PCR. Assay used: immunoSEQ multiplex PCR; TCRdb lists only in-frame clones, some missing. The sample shows 90,000 to 150,000 clones, 77% of them seen only once. Sequenced: PBMCs. These TCRs come from a human donor in good health.

The chain links TRBV5-6 to TRBJ2-5; maybe TRBD1 (6 bases). Germline values: CDR1 SGHDT, CDR2 YYEEEE. V lost 5 bases to trimming and J lost 5 bases, with 19 bases between them. CDR3 length: 15 amino acids. The CDR3 is CASREDRMDRETQYF. The CDR3 coding sequence is TGTGCCAGCAGGGAGGACAGAATGGATAGGGAGACCCAGTACTTC.

The chain couples TRBV29-1 to TRBJ2-1, with TRBD1 matching over 10 bases. Trimming at V came to 4 bases and at J to 7 bases, leaving 4 bases not matched to a gene. This CDR3 is 13 amino acids long. The germline V gene encodes CDR1 SQVTM and CDR2 ANQGSEA. The CDR3 bases are TGCAGCGTTGGACAGGGGGCTGGAAATGAGCAGTTCTTC. Its translation is CSVGQGAGNEQFF.

The chain links TRBV9 to TRBJ2-1; D gene unclear. The CDR3 extends over 15 amino acids. V was clipped by 0 bases and J by 0 bases, with 7 bases between them. Germline CDR1 SGDLS, CDR2 YYNGEE. As DNA, the CDR3 is TGTGCCAGCAGCGTAGGCGCGAGCTCCTACAATGAGCAGTTCTTC. Translating gives CASSVGASSYNEQFF. Based on the CDR3 plus reference TRBV9 and TRBJ2-1, the full variable domain is DSGVTQTPKHLITATGQRVTLRCSPRSGDLSVYWYQQSLDQGLQFLIQYYNGEERAKGNILERFSAQQFPDLHSELNLSSLELGDSALYFCASSVGASSYNEQFFGPGTRLTVL.

V and J are TRBV19 and TRBJ2-3; tentative D call: TRBD2 (6 bases). This CDR3 has 15 residues. Looked up from germline, CDR1 is LNHDA and CDR2 is SQIVND (reference sequence). V was clipped by 1 base and J by 4 bases, with 12 bases between them. The CDR3 sequence is CASSIGEAPPDTQYF. CDR3 nucleotides: TGTGCCAGTAGTATAGGGGAGGCGCCCCCAGATACGCAGTATTTT.

The rearrangement joins TRBV29-1 to TRBJ1-2, with D unclear. Trimming left V 0 bases short and J 0 bases short, with 11 bases between. Germline values: CDR1 SQVTM, CDR2 ANQGSEA. The CDR3 runs 15 residues. CDR3 protein: CSVEDGRAPNYGYTF. The CDR3 DNA reads TGCAGCGTTGAAGATGGGAGGGCCCCTAACTATGGCTACACCTTC.

The chain has TRBV19 and TRBJ2-4, with 13 bases matching TRBD2. The V and J ends lost 7 bases and 7 bases, in that order; junction bases with no gene match: 10. Germline CDR1 and CDR2: LNHDA and SQIVND (reference sequence). The CDR3 is made up of 16 amino acids. Written as DNA, the CDR3 is TGTGCCAGTAACCCTCCCGGGACTAGCGGGGTTAACATTCAGTACTTC. The encoded protein is CASNPPGTSGVNIQYF.

The DNA of the CDR3 is TGTGCCACACAATCGCTGGGGGGGACCGTTAACAATGAGCAGTTCTTC. Its protein product is CATQSLGGTVNNEQFF. The J gene is TRBJ2-1, the V gene TRBV28, with 7 bases identical to TRBD2. V shed 10 bases, J shed 5 bases, and the junction held 17 bases outside the gene matches. CDR3 size: 16 residues. Germline V gene data show CDR1 as MDHEN and CDR2 as SYDVKM.

The chain has TRBV18 and TRBJ1-1; 7 bases are a match to TRBD1. Losses at the gene ends were 4 bases for V and 4 bases for J; bases not matched to a gene: 9. CDR3 size: 15 residues. Germline V lookup: CDR1 KGHSH, CDR2 LQKENI. The CDR3 region is CASSRQGRGSTEAFF. CDR3 coding DNA: TGTGCCAGCTCACGACAGGGTAGGGGGAGCACTGAAGCTTTCTTT.

With regard to this clone: A read error may produce the germline difference seen at one junction end. This chain joins TRBV25-1 and TRBJ2-6; TRBD1 is a possible D gene (5 bases). The CDR3 has 15 amino acids. Germline loops: CDR1 MGHDK, CDR2 SYGVNS. CDR3 sequence reads: CASSESRAGANGLTF. The DNA for the CDR3 is TGTGCCAGCAGTGAGAGCAGGGCTGGGGCCAACGGCCTGACTTTC.

To note about this clone: An end of the junction differs from the germline gene, which may be a read error. This chain connects TRBV7-9 to TRBJ2-2, with 7 bases fitting TRBD2. The CDR3 runs to 16 residues. Looked up from germline, CDR1 is SEHNR and CDR2 is FQNEAQ (reference sequence). Here the CDR3 DNA reads TGTGCCAGCAGCGTAGCGAGCGGGAACAAGGCCGGGGAGCTGTTTTTT. Its protein is CASSVASGNKAGELFF. Combining the CDR3 with reference TRBV7-9 and TRBJ2-2 gives the whole variable domain DTGVSQNPRHKITKRGQNVTFRCDPISEHNRLYWYRQTLGQGPEFLTYFQNEAQLEKSRLLSDRFSAERPKGSFSTLEIQRTEQGDSAMYLCASSVASGNKAGELFFGEGSRLTVL.

This clone was counted once. The V call is TRBV19, the J call TRBJ2-6, with D hard to call. The germline V gene has CDR1 LNHDA and CDR2 SQIVND (reference sequence). The ends were cut back, 1 base at V and 4 bases at J, with 11 bases in the middle. The CDR3 contains 16 residues. CDR3 nucleotides: TGTGCCAGTAGTATAGGTAACTGGGCCGGGGCCAACGTCCTGACTTTC. Translation gives CASSIGNWAGANVLTF.

V and J are TRBV28 and TRBJ2-5; 11 nucleotides align to TRBD2. TRBJ2-7 matches the DNA end more closely, so the J call is doubtful. The CDR3 is made up of 16 amino acids. CDR1 and CDR2 from the germline V gene are MDHEN and SYDVKM. CDR3 nucleotide sequence: TGTGCCAGCAGTCCCCTAGCGGGAGGAAGATCCTACGAGCAGTACTTC. It codes for CASSPLAGGRSYEQYF.

The chain recombines TRBV5-8 with TRBJ2-3; TRBD1 is a possible D gene (6 bases). The CDR3 spans 15 residues. V lost 4 bases to trimming and J lost 3 bases, with 15 bases between them. The germline V gene encodes CDR1 SGHTS and CDR2 YDEGEE. In DNA form, the CDR3 reads TGTGCCAGCAGCCTAGGCGGTAGGGGGACAGATACGCAGTATTTT. Translated: CASSLGGRGTDTQYF. Full variable domain (missing parts from reference TRBV5-8 and TRBJ2-3): EAGVTQSPTHLIKTRGQQATLRCSPISGHTSVYWYQQALGLGLQFLLWYDEGEERNRGNFPPRFSGRQFPNYSSELNVNALELEDSALYLCASSLGGRGTDTQYFGPGTRLTVL.

The chain uses TRBV28 and TRBJ2-1; 14 positions agree with TRBD2. There are 16 residues in the CDR3. CDR1 and CDR2 from the germline V gene are MDHEN and SYDVKM. Unmatched junction bases numbered 10, after V lost 6 bases and J lost 9 bases. The CDR3, as DNA: TGTGCCAGCAGGCCCGGGACTAGCGGGAGCTTTGGTGAGCAGTTCTTC. Its protein product is CASRPGTSGSFGEQFF.

Only one count was recorded for this clone. This chain connects TRBV5-5 to TRBJ1-5, with 7 bases lining up with TRBD1. The germline V gene has CDR1 SGHKS and CDR2 YYEKEE (reference sequence). V was clipped by 3 bases and J by 6 bases; unmatched bases: 9. The length of the CDR3 is 15 residues. CDR3 sequence (DNA): TGTGCCAGCAGCTCTCAGGGGGGATTCGGTCAGCCCCAGCATTTT. Translated: CASSSQGGFGQPQHF.

About this clone itself: An end of the junction does not agree with germline; a read error may underlie this. J is TRBJ1-5 and V is TRBV6-6; D uncertain. Germline-derived CDR1 and CDR2 are MNHNY and SVGAGI (reference sequence). The CDR3 runs to 14 residues. Written as DNA, the CDR3 is TGTGCCAGCAGCTACTCGCGAGATCCTCAGCCCCAGCATTTT. Its translation is CASSYSRDPQPQHF.

The chain recombines TRBV28 with TRBJ2-3, with 8 bases that match TRBD2. Germline-derived CDR1 and CDR2 are MDHEN and SYDVKM. CDR3 length: 15 residues. J gave up 6 bases and V 0 bases, and 5 bases lay outside the gene matches. CDR3 loop: CASSLWAGGGDTQYF. The CDR3 DNA follows: TGTGCCAGCAGTTTATGGGCGGGAGGTGGTGATACGCAGTATTTT.

J is TRBJ2-5 and V is TRBV28; 10 nucleotides match TRBD1. The CDR3 runs 16 residues. From germline, CDR1 is MDHEN and CDR2 SYDVKM. V dropped 5 bases and J dropped 5; count of bases not matched to a gene: 11. The CDR3 DNA reads as TGTGCCAGCAGTCTTGGGACAGGGGATATAGTGGAGACCCAGTACTTC. Translated, it gives CASSLGTGDIVETQYF.

J is TRBJ1-4 and V is TRBV11-1, with 7 bases fitting TRBD1. The CDR3 consists of 14 residues. CDR1 and CDR2 from the germline V gene are SGHAT and FQDESV (reference sequence). V was pared by 5 bases and J by 6 bases, with 6 bases of the junction left unmatched. CDR3 amino acids: CASSPGTADEKLFF. The CDR3 region has the DNA TGTGCCAGCAGCCCCGGGACAGCCGATGAAAAACTGTTTTTT.

This clone has more than one count but fewer than ten. The gene calls are TRBV2 and TRBJ2-5; TRBD1 agrees at 8 bases. Losses at the gene ends were 6 bases for V and 5 bases for J; bases not matched to a gene: 11. CDR1 is SNHLY and CDR2 is FYNNEI in the germline V gene. The CDR3 length is 15 residues. CDR3 in amino acids: CASSRAGTGRETQYF. CDR3 nucleotides: TGTGCCAGCAGCCGGGCAGGGACAGGCCGCGAGACCCAGTACTTC.

The rearrangement links TRBV6-1 to TRBJ1-1; tentative D call: TRBD1 (6 bases). The V end was cut by 6 bases, the J end by 1 base, with 15 bases between. The CDR3 extends over 15 amino acids. CDR1 and CDR2 from the germline V gene are MNHNS and SASEGT. The CDR3: CASRLRQDSNTEAFF. The CDR3 DNA sequence: TGTGCCAGCAGACTCAGACAGGACTCGAACACTGAAGCTTTCTTT.

This clone was observed once. This chain connects TRBV6-5 to TRBJ2-5; 7 nucleotides align to TRBD1. CDR3 length: 13 amino acids. With 5 bases clipped from V and 4 bases from J, the junction kept 4 bases outside the gene matches. The germline V gene encodes CDR1 MNHEY and CDR2 SVGAGI. The CDR3 DNA sequence: TGTGCCAGCAGTGACAGGGCAGGAGAGACCCAGTACTTC. The encoded protein is CASSDRAGETQYF.